Below are 21 T cell receptor beta chains sequenced from a single sample in a study of technical replicates of blood from a few donors. The method was immunoSEQ multiplex PCR; TCRdb's version includes in-frame clones alone and lacks a portion of them. The table lists under 80,000 clones, 90% to 95% of them singletons. Sequences were obtained from T cells isolated from PBMCs. The receptors shown here come from a human donor in good health.

This clone was found a few times. The chain couples TRBV6-5 to TRBJ2-1, with 8 bases identical to TRBD1. Germline V gives CDR1 MNHEY, CDR2 SVGAGI. Losses at the gene ends were 0 bases for V and 7 bases for J; bases not matched to a gene: 8. This CDR3 contains 16 residues. The CDR3 sequence: CASSYSSGGRGNEQFF. In DNA, the CDR3 is TGTGCCAGCAGTTACTCTTCAGGGGGCAGGGGGAATGAGCAGTTCTTC.

This clone has only one observation. The V call is TRBV28, the J call TRBJ2-1, with 7 bases identical to TRBD2. Germline V gene sequence: CDR1 MDHEN, CDR2 SYDVKM. V lost 0 bases and J lost 6; bases outside the gene matches: 2. CDR3 length: 14 residues. Written as DNA, the CDR3 is TGTGCCAGCAGTTTATGGGGGGAGGGCAATGAGCAGTTCTTC. Protein: CASSLWGEGNEQFF.

The chain recombines TRBV7-6 with TRBJ2-4, with 9 bases fitting TRBD1. Germline trimming cut 4 bases from V and 5 bases from J; bases unmatched to any gene: 6. In germline, CDR1 is SGHVS, CDR2 FNYEAQ. The CDR3 has 15 amino acids. CDR3 in DNA: TGTGCCAGCAGCTCTCCGGGACAGGGCGAAAACATTCAGTACTTC. Translation gives CASSSPGQGENIQYF.

The genes are TRBV9 and TRBJ2-7, with TRBD2 matching over 7 bases. Trimming cost V 4 bases and J 6 bases; bases outside gene matches: 10. This CDR3 is 14 amino acids long. Germline CDR1 SGDLS, CDR2 YYNGEE. CDR3 in amino acids: CASSPSVGGREQYF. The CDR3 DNA is TGTGCCAGCAGCCCCTCTGTGGGAGGGCGCGAGCAGTACTTC.

In nucleotides, the CDR3 is TGTGCCAGTAGTATAAGAGGGCAGGGGAACGAGCAGTACTTC. It is translated as CASSIRGQGNEQYF. The chain couples TRBV19 to TRBJ2-7; possibly TRBD1 for D (6 bases). V was trimmed by 2 bases and J by 5 bases, leaving 13 bases between them. The germline V gene has CDR1 LNHDA and CDR2 SQIVND (reference sequence). The CDR3 runs to 14 residues.

The V and J genes are TRBV6-5 and TRBJ2-3; 7 nucleotides agree with TRBD1. Germline-derived CDR1 and CDR2 are MNHEY and SVGAGI. The CDR3 is 16 residues long. Unmatched junction bases numbered 8, after V lost 2 bases and J lost 3 bases. The CDR3 nucleotides read TGTGCCAGCAGTTACAGAACAGGGGATCCGACAGATACGCAGTATTTT. As protein: CASSYRTGDPTDTQYF.

The chain links TRBV13 to TRBJ1-1; D not certain. V lost 1 base, J lost 1 base, and 7 bases lay in between. Germline CDR1 and CDR2: PRHDT and FYEKMQ (reference sequence). CDR3 size: 14 residues. CDR3 sequence reads: CASSLDGENTEAFF. The CDR3, as DNA: TGTGCCAGCAGCTTAGACGGGGAGAACACTGAAGCTTTCTTT. Filled out from reference TRBV13 and TRBJ1-1, the complete variable domain reads AAGVIQSPRHLIKEKRETATLKCYPIPRHDTVYWYQQGPGQDPQFLISFYEKMQSDKGSIPDRFSAQQFSDYHSELNMSSLELGDSALYFCASSLDGENTEAFFGQGTRLTVV.

V gene TRBV28 combines with J gene TRBJ1-5; 7 bases are a match to TRBD1. This CDR3 has 16 residues. Germline CDR1 reads MDHEN; CDR2 reads SYDVKM. V shed 4 bases and J 6 bases; nucleotides not matched to a gene: 12. The CDR3 region is CASSSPRQGGFQPQHF. DNA for the CDR3: TGTGCCAGCAGTTCGCCGCGACAGGGAGGTTTTCAGCCCCAGCATTTT.

The chain is built from TRBV7-6 and TRBJ2-7; D may be TRBD1 (6 bases). Germline assignment: CDR1 SGHVS and CDR2 FNYEAQ. V was clipped by 1 base and J by 6 bases, with 10 bases between them. The CDR3 has 13 amino acids. In nucleotides, the CDR3 is TGTGCCAGCAGCTTAGTGGGACAAAGCGAGCAGTACTTC. Translated, it gives CASSLVGQSEQYF.

The chain is built from TRBV5-6 and TRBJ2-2; the D gene is possibly TRBD2 (6 bases). This CDR3 spans 16 amino acids. Trimming removed 6 bases at V and 3 bases at J, with 18 bases between. CDR1 SGHDT and CDR2 YYEEEE come from the germline V gene. The CDR3 spells CASTRVSSGHTGELFF. CDR3 bases: TGTGCCAGCACCCGAGTAAGTAGCGGTCACACCGGGGAGCTGTTTTTT.

The V call is TRBV2, the J call TRBJ1-4, with 7 bases matching TRBD1. The CDR3 sequence is 13 residues long. The V gene end was trimmed by 2 bases and the J gene end by 7 bases; junction bases not matched to a gene: 1. Germline V CDR1 and CDR2: SNHLY, FYNNEI. The CDR3 sequence: CASSERGLEKLFF. The CDR3 DNA is TGTGCCAGCAGTGAAAGGGGGCTTGAAAAACTGTTTTTT. The variable domain in full, completed from reference TRBV2 and TRBJ1-4, reads EPEVTQTPSHQVTQMGQEVILRCVPISNHLYFYWYRQILGQKVEFLVSFYNNEISEKSEIFDDQFSVERPDGSNFTLKIRSTKLEDSAMYFCASSERGLEKLFFGSGTQLSVL.

The rearrangement joins TRBV10-3 to TRBJ1-2; D remains ambiguous. Looked up from germline, CDR1 is ENHRY and CDR2 is SYGVKD. The CDR3 spans 14 residues. V was pared by 3 bases and J by 6 bases, with 14 bases between. As DNA, the CDR3 is TGTGCCATCAGTGAACTGGCGCGGGAGGATGGCTACACCTTC. Translation gives CAISELAREDGYTF.

This chain connects TRBV10-1 to TRBJ1-6, with 7 bases identical to TRBD1. The germline gives CDR1 WNHNN, CDR2 SYGVQD (reference sequence). The CDR3 has 12 amino acids. J was trimmed by 7 bases and V by 8 bases; bases with no gene match: 2. The CDR3 nucleotides read TGCGCCAGCTCGGGACAGAATTCACCCCTCCACTTT. It specifies CASSGQNSPLHF.

The J gene is TRBJ2-6, the V gene TRBV6-1; D call uncertain. V was cut by 6 bases and J by 1 base, with 10 bases left in between. This CDR3 is built from 15 residues. The germline V gene has CDR1 MNHNS and CDR2 SASEGT. The DNA of the CDR3 is TGTGCCAGCAGCGAGATGTCATCTGGGGCCAACGTCCTGACTTTC. This gives the protein CASSEMSSGANVLTF.

This chain connects TRBV19 to TRBJ1-4, with 7 bases that match TRBD1. With V trimmed by 7 bases and J by 8 bases, 13 bases remained unmatched. Germline CDR1 is LNHDA and CDR2 is SQIVND (reference sequence). The CDR3 runs 15 residues. The CDR3 nucleotides are TGTGCCAGTACCGGGACAGTGGGCCAAAACGAAAAACTGTTTTTT. Amino acids: CASTGTVGQNEKLFF.

CDR3 bases: TGTGCCAGCAGACCCTACGACAGGGGGATCACTGAAGCTTTCTTT. Amino acids: CASRPYDRGITEAFF. J is TRBJ1-1 and V is TRBV11-2, with TRBD1 identical over 9 bases. The CDR3 has 15 residues. CDR1 SGHAT and CDR2 FQNNGV come from the germline V gene. Germline trimming cut 6 bases from V and 4 bases from J; bases unmatched to any gene: 9.

The chain is built from TRBV10-3 and TRBJ1-1; the D gene is possibly TRBD1 (6 bases). V was shortened by 4 bases and J by 4 bases, with 13 bases between the two germline ends. Germline CDR1 reads ENHRY; CDR2 reads SYGVKD. CDR3 size: 14 residues. In nucleotides, the CDR3 is TGTGCCATCAGTGCCCATCAGGGGATCACTGAAGCTTTCTTT. It specifies CAISAHQGITEAFF.

The rearrangement joins TRBV6-5 to TRBJ1-1; 7 bases are a match to TRBD1. J lost 0 bases, V lost 4 bases, and 5 bases had no gene match. Germline CDR1 MNHEY, CDR2 SVGAGI. CDR3 size: 15 residues. The CDR3 loop is CASSLTGPMNTEAFF. Written as DNA, the CDR3 is TGTGCCAGCAGTTTGACAGGGCCCATGAACACTGAAGCTTTCTTT.

This chain joins TRBV19 and TRBJ2-7, with 10 bases lining up with TRBD1. The CDR3 covers 15 residues. Germline lookup yields CDR1 LNHDA and CDR2 SQIVND (reference sequence). V dropped 7 bases and J dropped 3; count of bases not matched to a gene: 9. CDR3 DNA sequence: TGTGCCAGTAACTCCCCGGGACAGGGGTACTACGAGCAGTACTTC. Translating it yields CASNSPGQGYYEQYF.

The count of this clone is one. CDR3 bases: TGTGCTAGTGGTTTGGTACTTTTCGGTCAGGGTCGGATGGTGGAGACCCAGTACTTC. Encoded protein: CASGLVLFGQGRMVETQYF. The V call is TRBV12-5, the J call TRBJ2-5; perhaps TRBD1 as D (5 bases). The ends were cut back, 0 bases at V and 5 bases at J, with 25 bases in the middle. CDR3 length equals 19 residues. CDR1 and CDR2 (germline): LGHNT, FRNRAP.

The genes are TRBV27 and TRBJ1-1; D might be TRBD1 (6 bases). This CDR3 spans 14 amino acids. Trimming stripped 7 bases from V and 4 bases from J, with 16 bases between. CDR1 and CDR2 (germline): MNHEY, SMNVEV (reference sequence). In DNA form, the CDR3 reads TGTGCCAGCAACATCGCAAGGGGGAGCACTGAAGCTTTCTTT. Translating gives CASNIARGSTEAFF.